This T cell receptor (beta chain) was captured in a study of CXCR3-negative and CXCR3-positive naive CD8 T cells. Study findings and constraints: The TRBV-TRBJ usage of naive CXCR3-negative and CXCR3-positive cells was similar, but that of memory cells differed. TRB CDR3 hydrophobicity was greater in CXCR3-positive naive cells than in CXCR3-negative naive cells. With CXCR3 expression partially decreased after cryopreservation, most assays relied on fresh PBMCs.

Libraries of TRB cDNA were made by 5' RACE and carried UMIs. TCRdb reworked the 5' RACE reads into one entry per CDR3 protein, no DNA. This sample's clone table lists around 120,000 distinct CDR3 sequences. Comment on this clonotype: Its antigen is currently unknown.

Looked up from germline, CDR1 is SQVTM and CDR2 is ANQGSEA. The CDR3 is 13 amino acids. A CD45RO-CCR7+CD27+CD95- profile was what naive CD8+ T cells displayed. The chain carries TRBV29-1 and TRBJ2-7; TCRdb names TRBD2, which stays unverified in the absence of DNA. The source is a human donor in good health. Some clones in this sample may be carry-over from other donors' samples. Sequenced: naive CXCR3+ CD8+ T cells from blood. Documented subset: CD45RO-CCR7+CD27+CD95- naive CD8+ T cells expressing CXCR3 (TNR3+). This CDR3 reads CSVVEGSPYEQYF.